This TCR beta chain originates from a study of blood T cells in healthy people across ages. Together with a sample-barcoded 5' primer, a J-beta primer mix was included in a second PCR lasting 7 to 11 cycles. TCRdb ran MiXCR on the 5' RACE reads and lists one entry per CDR3 protein. Of under 950,000 distinct CDR3 sequences in the sample, around a fifth were seen once. The sequenced material came from blood. This clonotype was obtained from a man in his sixties or seventies in good health.

CDR3 sequence (DNA): TGTGCCAGCAGAAGACAGGGCCCTTCCTATGGCTACACCTTC. It yields the protein CASRRQGPSYGYTF. This chain connects TRBV12-3 or TRBV12-4 to TRBJ1-2, with 7 nucleotides matching TRBD1. With V trimmed by 6 bases and J by 4 bases, 8 bases remained unmatched. This CDR3 has 14 amino acids.